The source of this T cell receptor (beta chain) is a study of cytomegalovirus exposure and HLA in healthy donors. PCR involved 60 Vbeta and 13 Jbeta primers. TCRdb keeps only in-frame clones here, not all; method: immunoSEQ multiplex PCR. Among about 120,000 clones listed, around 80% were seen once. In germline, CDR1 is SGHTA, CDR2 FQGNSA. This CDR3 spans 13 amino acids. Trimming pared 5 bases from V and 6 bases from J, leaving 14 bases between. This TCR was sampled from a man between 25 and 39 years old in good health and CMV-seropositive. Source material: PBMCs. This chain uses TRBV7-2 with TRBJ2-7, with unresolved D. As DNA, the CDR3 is TGTGCCAGCAGCCTTAGTCCCTCTGCCGAGCAGTACTTC. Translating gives CASSLSPSAEQYF.